These 24 T cell receptor beta chains were sequenced from one sample in a study of early T cells in non-severe SARS-CoV-2 infection. TCRdb passed the 5' RACE reads through MiXCR, listing each CDR3 protein once. The table records nearly 55,000 distinct CDR3 sequences, about 8% of them present only once. The starting material was whole blood, obtained at baseline. Source of these receptors: an adult who was a healthcare worker with PCR-confirmed SARS-CoV-2 infection or an uninfected control (not recorded which).

This clonotype was detected only a few times. This chain joins TRBV5-1 and TRBJ2-5; the D call may be TRBD1 or TRBD2 (6 bases each). The V end lost 4 bases, the J end lost 2 bases, and 12 bases lay between the germline ends. Germline V gives CDR1 SGHRS, CDR2 YFSETQ. The CDR3 has 14 residues. CDR3 residues: CASSRGTNQETQYF. The CDR3 bases are TGCGCCAGCAGCCGCGGGACAAATCAAGAGACCCAGTACTTC.

In this sample, this clonotype turned up many times. The gene calls are TRBV11-3 and TRBJ2-7; 14 bases agree with TRBD2. The CDR3 consists of 15 residues. V lost 5 bases and J lost 5; bases outside the gene matches: 5. The germline CDR1 and CDR2 sequences are SGHNT and YENEEA. CDR3: CASSPGLAGEDEQYF. CDR3 nucleotides: TGTGCCAGCAGCCCGGGACTAGCGGGAGAGGACGAGCAGTACTTC.

A remark on this clonotype: This may stem from a read error, because a much larger clone lies one nucleotide away. V and J are TRBV7-8 and TRBJ2-7; TRBD2 agrees at 10 bases. Germline CDR1 SGHVS, CDR2 FQNEAQ. V gave up 5 bases and J gave up 4 bases; unmatched junction bases: 2. There are 13 residues in the CDR3. CDR3 sequence reads: CASSLSGRYEQYF. CDR3 in DNA: TGTGCCAGCAGCCTTAGCGGGAGGTACGAGCAGTACTTC.

As for this clonotype: A read error may be the cause here, since a much bigger clone is one base away. The V call is TRBV7-9, the J call TRBJ2-1, with D possibly TRBD2 on 5 matching bases. Germline V gene sequence: CDR1 SEHNR, CDR2 FQNEAQ (reference sequence). This CDR3 comprises 14 residues. The CDR3 protein is CASSQSGDYNEHFF. The CDR3 region has the DNA TGTGCCAGCAGCCAGAGCGGAGATTACAATGAGCATTTCTTC.

The chain joins TRBV5-1 to TRBJ2-3; D might be TRBD2 (5 bases). Germline V gene sequence: CDR1 SGHRS, CDR2 YFSETQ. Trimming pared 1 base from V and 4 bases from J, leaving 7 bases between. The CDR3 length is 13 residues. CDR3 sequence: CASSLWESDTQYF. As DNA, the CDR3 is TGCGCCAGCAGCTTGTGGGAGTCAGATACGCAGTATTTT.

In its sample, this clonotype was seen many times. The rearrangement links TRBV20-1 to TRBJ2-7; TRBD2 agrees at 7 bases. The CDR3 has 11 amino acids. V dropped 7 bases and J dropped 2; count of bases not matched to a gene: 2. CDR1 and CDR2 (germline): DFQATT, SNEGSKA (reference sequence). The CDR3: CSVGRTYEQYF. In DNA form, the CDR3 reads TGCAGTGTCGGGAGGACCTACGAGCAGTACTTC.

This CDR3 reads CAIRSDSLYEQYF. Here the CDR3 DNA reads TGTGCCATCAGGTCGGACAGCCTTTACGAGCAGTACTTC. The rearrangement links TRBV10-3 to TRBJ2-7; maybe TRBD1 (6 bases). Trimming shortened V by 6 bases and J by 4 bases, and 13 bases separated the two germline ends. This CDR3 comprises 13 residues. CDR1 ENHRY and CDR2 SYGVKD come from the germline V gene.

CDR3 amino acids: CASSIRTRENTEAFF. DNA of the CDR3: TGTGCCAGCAGCATAAGGACAAGGGAGAACACTGAAGCTTTCTTT. This chain links TRBV7-8 with TRBJ1-1, with D possibly matching TRBD1 (5 bases). V was cut by 5 bases and J by 1 base, with 14 bases left in between. The CDR3 has 15 residues. The germline V gene has CDR1 SGHVS and CDR2 FQNEAQ.

This clonotype was picked up many times. The rearrangement uses TRBV7-2 and TRBJ2-2; D remains ambiguous. Per the germline V gene, CDR1 is SGHTA and CDR2 is FQGNSA. CDR3 length: 12 residues. Trimming cost V 6 bases and J 5 bases, with 7 bases left between them. CDR3 residues: CASRKLTGELFF. The CDR3 coding sequence is TGTGCCAGCAGGAAATTAACCGGGGAGCTGTTTTTT.

This clonotype was detected ten times or more. This rearrangement joins TRBV10-3 to TRBJ1-3, with D possibly matching TRBD1 (5 bases). Germline CDR1 is ENHRY and CDR2 is SYGVKD. The germline V and J ends were trimmed by 0 bases and 0 bases, with 12 bases remaining between them. The CDR3 is made up of 17 amino acids. The CDR3 DNA reads TGTGCCATCAGTGAGTCGGGGCCGGGGGGCTCTGGAAACACCATATATTTT. Translating it yields CAISESGPGGSGNTIYF.

This clonotype was seen ten or more times. J is TRBJ2-1 and V is TRBV12-3 or TRBV12-4; TRBD2 agrees at 13 bases. The CDR3 sequence is 14 residues long. Trimming took 6 bases from V and 9 from J; bases not matched to a gene: 5. The CDR3 loop reads CASSPLAGGSEQFF. The CDR3 nucleotides are TGTGCCAGCAGCCCACTAGCGGGAGGGTCTGAGCAGTTCTTC.

This chain connects TRBV7-8 to TRBJ2-3; 10 bases agree with TRBD2. Trimming took 3 bases from V and 1 from J; bases not matched to a gene: 7. Germline loops: CDR1 SGHVS, CDR2 FQNEAQ. This CDR3 spans 17 amino acids. The CDR3 loop is CASSFAATSGRTDTQYF. The CDR3 DNA is TGTGCCAGCAGCTTCGCTGCGACTAGCGGGCGCACAGATACGCAGTATTTT.

This clonotype has just a few counts. The CDR3: CASSRRGSGLSSYEQYF. The CDR3 DNA follows: TGTGCCAGCTCACGGCGGGGTAGCGGGCTAAGCTCCTACGAGCAGTACTTC. The rearrangement uses TRBV18 and TRBJ2-7, with 7 bases matching TRBD2. Germline V gene sequence: CDR1 KGHSH, CDR2 LQKENI. The CDR3 has 17 amino acids. Trimming removed 4 bases from V and 0 bases from J; junction bases left unmatched: 12.

The chain carries TRBV10-3 and TRBJ2-3; 14 bases are a match to TRBD2. Germline trimming cut 8 bases from V and 5 bases from J; bases unmatched to any gene: 12. This CDR3 has 17 residues. Germline V gene data show CDR1 as ENHRY and CDR2 as SYGVKD. In nucleotides, the CDR3 is TGTGCCATCTCGCGGGGACTAGCGGGAGAACCCCAAGATACGCAGTATTTT. Its translation is CAISRGLAGEPQDTQYF.

This chain connects TRBV18 to TRBJ2-7, with 7 positions matching TRBD2. The CDR3 is 14 residues long. Losses at the gene ends were 3 bases for V and 2 bases for J; bases not matched to a gene: 4. Germline CDR1 reads KGHSH; CDR2 reads LQKENI. CDR3 in DNA: TGTGCCAGCTCACCTACCGGGGGGACCTACGAGCAGTACTTC. Encoded protein: CASSPTGGTYEQYF.

This clonotype appeared a few times. This chain uses TRBV5-5 with TRBJ2-7; TRBD1 matches 10 bases. Germline assignment: CDR1 SGHKS and CDR2 YYEKEE (reference sequence). The CDR3 length is 17 residues. J was trimmed by 2 bases and V by 1 base; bases with no gene match: 9. CDR3 region: CASSLRPTGTGAYEQYF. DNA of the CDR3: TGTGCCAGCAGCTTGCGGCCGACCGGGACAGGGGCCTACGAGCAGTACTTC.

This clonotype was seen repeatedly, ten times or more. The chain joins TRBV28 to TRBJ1-5; D is possibly TRBD1 (5 bases). CDR1 and CDR2 from the germline V gene are MDHEN and SYDVKM. The germline V and J ends were trimmed by 2 bases and 4 bases, with 12 bases remaining between them. CDR3 size: 15 residues. The CDR3 nucleotides read TGTGCCAGCAGTTTACAGGGTTTGCGAAATCAGCCCCAGCATTTT. Its translation: CASSLQGLRNQPQHF.

This clonotype was detected only a few times. The chain couples TRBV15 to TRBJ2-7, with D maybe TRBD1 (7 bases). CDR1 and CDR2 (germline): LNHNV, YYDKDF (reference sequence). This CDR3 is 15 amino acids long. V lost 0 bases and J 6 bases, leaving 15 bases between the germline ends. Here the CDR3 DNA reads TGTGCCACCAGCAGAGATGGTCGGCAGGGGGGCGAGCAGTACTTC. Its translation: CATSRDGRQGGEQYF.

J is TRBJ2-3 and V is TRBV29-1; D possibly uses TRBD1 or TRBD2 (5 bases each). The germline V and J ends were trimmed by 4 bases and 0 bases, with 11 bases remaining between them. This CDR3 region has 14 residues. CDR1 is SQVTM and CDR2 is ANQGSEA in the germline V gene. The CDR3 is CSVVGDRSTDTQYF. DNA for the CDR3: TGCAGCGTTGTGGGGGATAGGAGCACAGATACGCAGTATTTT.

This clonotype was observed a handful of times. The chain combines TRBV18 with TRBJ2-1; 7 bases are a match to TRBD2. Germline trimming cut 4 bases from V and 4 bases from J; bases unmatched to any gene: 7. Per the germline V gene, CDR1 is KGHSH and CDR2 is LQKENI. The CDR3 contains 15 residues. This CDR3 reads CASSRRDYDYNEQFF. The CDR3 nucleotides are TGTGCCAGCTCACGCCGGGACTACGATTACAATGAGCAGTTCTTC. Based on the CDR3 plus reference TRBV18 and TRBJ2-1, the full variable domain is NAGVMQNPRHLVRRRGQEARLRCSPMKGHSHVYWYRQLPEEGLKFMVYLQKENIIDESGMPKERFSAEFPKEGPSILRIQQVVRGDSAAYFCASSRRDYDYNEQFFGPGTRLTVL.

This clonotype was detected ten times or more. The rearrangement joins TRBV20-1 to TRBJ2-2; 8 bases fit TRBD2. Germline V gives CDR1 DFQATT, CDR2 SNEGSKA (reference sequence). The CDR3 runs to 14 residues. V dropped 4 bases and J dropped 6; count of bases not matched to a gene: 7. The CDR3 here is CSATLGREAGELFF. In DNA, the CDR3 is TGCAGTGCTACCCTGGGGCGGGAGGCCGGGGAGCTGTTTTTT.

The chain carries TRBV19 and TRBJ2-1; D is unresolved. Between the trimmed V and J ends, which lost 1 base and 3 bases, there was a span of 13 bases. The germline V gene encodes CDR1 LNHDA and CDR2 SQIVND (reference sequence). CDR3 length: 16 amino acids. The CDR3 sequence: CASSIVRRIDYNEQFF. The CDR3 DNA follows: TGTGCCAGTAGTATAGTACGTCGTATAGACTACAATGAGCAGTTCTTC.

This clonotype came up many times. The chain recombines TRBV7-9 with TRBJ1-5, with D possibly being TRBD1 (6 bases). There are 16 residues in the CDR3. Germline values: CDR1 SEHNR, CDR2 FQNEAQ (reference sequence). Trimming shortened V by 3 bases and J by 2 bases, and 14 bases separated the two germline ends. The CDR3 is CASSFVGGDGNQPQHF. The DNA of the CDR3 is TGTGCCAGCAGCTTCGTAGGGGGGGACGGCAATCAGCCCCAGCATTTT.

This clonotype showed up just a few times. The rearrangement joins TRBV4-1 to TRBJ1-5; a weak D match, TRBD1 (5 bases). The germline V and J ends were trimmed by 0 bases and 10 bases, with 13 bases remaining between them. From germline, CDR1 is MGHRA and CDR2 YSYEKL. CDR3 length equals 14 residues. Here the CDR3 reads CASSQDGGISPQHF. CDR3 nucleotide sequence: TGCGCCAGCAGCCAAGATGGGGGAATCAGCCCCCAGCATTTT.